This TCR beta chain was captured by sequencing in a study of vaccination effects on CD4 cells after COVID-19. Points on this clone: The antigen is undetermined.

Upon completion of about 10 days in culture, CD4+ T cells were isolated. Every participant took two doses of the BNT162b2 or mRNA-1273 vaccine. Some clones are missing from TCRdb's copy, which holds only in-frame ones; the method was immunoSEQ multiplex PCR. Of fewer than 75,000 clones listed, less than 80% are singletons. Sequenced material: CD4+ T cells from PBMCs cultured without peptide, taken after COVID-19 vaccination. The sequence derives from a human donor who received a COVID-19 vaccine.

CDR3 nucleotide sequence: TGTGCCAGCAGTGGACAGGGTCGAGAGACCCAGTACTTC. Its translation is CASSGQGRETQYF. The rearrangement links TRBV2 to TRBJ2-5, with TRBD1 matching over 7 bases. CDR1 and CDR2 from the germline V gene are SNHLY and FYNNEI. The CDR3 runs 13 residues. After removal of 4 bases from V and 4 bases from J, the junction contained 3 bases not matched to a gene.